These 16 T cell receptor beta chains share one sample of origin, sequenced in a study of blood T cells in healthy people across ages. A J-beta primer mix and a sample-barcoded 5' primer were used in a second PCR of roughly 7 to 12 cycles. MiXCR was run by TCRdb on the 5' RACE reads, yielding one entry per CDR3 protein. The sample shows over 1,500,000 distinct CDR3 sequences, 30% to 40% of them seen only once. Sample: blood. Receptors originate from a human donor in good health.

V usage is TRBV7-2 and J usage is TRBJ2-1; D gene unclear. CDR3 length equals 14 residues. Germline V gives CDR1 SGHTA, CDR2 FQGNSA. V dropped 5 bases and J dropped 9 bases, with 17 bases sitting between them. The CDR3 loop reads CASSRHPTSREQFF. The CDR3 DNA is TGTGCCAGCAGCAGACATCCAACGAGCCGTGAGCAGTTCTTC.

The rearrangement links TRBV19 to TRBJ2-3; TRBD2 is a possible D gene (6 bases). Germline CDR1 and CDR2: LNHDA and SQIVND (reference sequence). The CDR3 has 15 residues. V was shortened by 6 bases and J by 2 bases, with 15 bases between the two germline ends. CDR3 coding DNA: TGTGCCAGTAGCTCGATCGGGGGTTACACAGATACGCAGTATTTT. This translates into CASSSIGGYTDTQYF. Full variable domain (remainder filled in from reference TRBV19 and TRBJ2-3): DGGITQSPKYLFRKEGQNVTLSCEQNLNHDAMYWYRQDPGQGLRLIYYSQIVNDFQKGDIAEGYSVSREKKESFPLTVTSAQKNPTAFYLCASSSIGGYTDTQYFGPGTRLTVL.

The rearrangement uses TRBV5-1 and TRBJ2-5; D is perhaps TRBD2 (6 bases). This CDR3 contains 16 residues. Germline values: CDR1 SGHRS, CDR2 YFSETQ. Between the trimmed V and J ends, which lost 0 bases and 1 base, there was a span of 13 bases. The CDR3 loop is CASSLGYRGTQETQYF. The CDR3 bases are TGCGCCAGCAGCTTGGGGTACCGGGGGACCCAAGAGACCCAGTACTTC.

The V and J genes are TRBV6-2 or TRBV6-3 and TRBJ2-7; TRBD1 aligns across 7 bases. This CDR3 region has 12 residues. The V segment lost 7 bases and the J segment 6 bases; nucleotides outside the gene matches: 6. The germline V gene has CDR1 MNHEY and CDR2 SVGEGT. CDR3 residues: CASKDRVSEQYF. Written as DNA, the CDR3 is TGTGCCAGCAAAGACAGGGTCAGCGAGCAGTACTTC.

The V and J genes are TRBV28 and TRBJ1-1; tentatively, D is TRBD1 (5 bases). The ends were cut back, 10 bases at V and 1 base at J, with 16 bases in the middle. Per the germline V gene, CDR1 is MDHEN and CDR2 is SYDVKM. The CDR3 totals 14 residues. The CDR3 sequence is CATTGGAANTEAFF. The DNA of the CDR3 is TGTGCCACCACGGGAGGGGCTGCGAACACTGAAGCTTTCTTT.

This clonotype was found a few times. The chain recombines TRBV24-1 with TRBJ2-1; possibly TRBD2 for D (6 bases). V shed 1 base and J shed 5 bases, with 11 bases lying between them. The length of the CDR3 is 15 residues. Germline V CDR1 and CDR2: KGHDR, SFDVKD. CDR3 bases: TGTGCCACCAGTGATTTTAGGCGGGGAGACAATGAGCAGTTCTTC. Encoded protein: CATSDFRRGDNEQFF.

V gene TRBV9 combines with J gene TRBJ1-5; 8 positions match TRBD1. J gave up 3 bases and V 1 base, and 3 bases lay outside the gene matches. The CDR3 runs 15 residues. Germline lookup yields CDR1 SGDLS and CDR2 YYNGEE. CDR3 nucleotide sequence: TGTGCCAGCAGCGTACAGGGGGCTACCAATCAGCCCCAGCATTTT. The encoded protein is CASSVQGATNQPQHF.

V and J are TRBV6-2 or TRBV6-3 and TRBJ1-5; 7 bases are a match to TRBD1. V lost 8 bases and J lost 7; bases outside the gene matches: 11. This CDR3 is built from 14 residues. Germline assignment: CDR1 MNHEY and CDR2 SVGEGT. The CDR3 DNA reads as TGTGCCAGCCGGTATCAGGGGGTAAAGCAGCCCCAGCATTTT. This gives the protein CASRYQGVKQPQHF.

The V and J genes are TRBV7-4 and TRBJ1-2, with D uncertain. The CDR3 loop spans 11 amino acids. Germline CDR1 reads SGHVT; CDR2 reads SQSDAQ. Trimming removed 4 bases from V and 6 bases from J, with 6 bases in between. CDR3 coding DNA: TGTGCCAGCAGCTCCCAGGATGGCTACACCTTC. Translated: CASSSQDGYTF.

This clonotype was counted only a few times. The chain combines TRBV19 with TRBJ1-3, with D unresolved. Trimming cost V 5 bases and J 0 bases, with 8 bases left between them. Germline V gene data show CDR1 as LNHDA and CDR2 as SQIVND (reference sequence). There are 14 residues in the CDR3. CDR3 sequence: CASSPRSSGNTIYF. DNA of the CDR3: TGTGCCAGTAGTCCCCGTAGCTCTGGAAACACCATATATTTT.

This clonotype was seen once. The chain couples TRBV12-3 or TRBV12-4 to TRBJ1-2; TRBD1 matches 7 bases. CDR3 length equals 14 residues. V lost 2 bases to trimming and J lost 2 bases; unmatched junction nucleotides: 2. The CDR3 sequence is CASSLQGQNYGYTF. CDR3 DNA sequence: TGTGCCAGCAGTTTACAGGGACAGAACTATGGCTACACCTTC.

The chain carries TRBV15 and TRBJ2-1, with a possible D match to TRBD2 (6 bases). Germline CDR1 and CDR2: LNHNV and YYDKDF (reference sequence). The CDR3 contains 17 residues. V lost 0 bases and J lost 10, with 22 bases in between. The CDR3 DNA reads TGTGCCACCAGCAGAGATGTTAATATAGGACTACCAGTCGAGCAGTTCTTC. Protein sequence: CATSRDVNIGLPVEQFF. Full variable domain (outside the CDR3, taken from reference TRBV15 and TRBJ2-1): DAMVIQNPRYQVTQFGKPVTLSCSQTLNHNVMYWYQQKSSQAPKLLFHYYDKDFNNEADTPDNFQSRRPNTSFCFLDIRSPGLGDTAMYLCATSRDVNIGLPVEQFFGPGTRLTVL.

The rearrangement links TRBV3-1 to TRBJ2-1; TRBD1 agrees at 12 bases. The V and J ends lost 3 bases and 9 bases, in that order; junction bases with no gene match: 6. CDR3 length: 15 residues. Germline CDR1 reads LGHDT; CDR2 reads YNNKEL (reference sequence). The CDR3 loop is CASSQPGQGASEQFF. The CDR3 DNA reads as TGTGCCAGCAGCCAGCCGGGACAGGGGGCGTCTGAGCAGTTCTTC.

The chain combines TRBV27 with TRBJ2-1, with 8 bases matching TRBD2. Unmatched junction bases numbered 10, after V lost 1 base and J lost 8 bases. This CDR3 region has 16 residues. The germline V gene encodes CDR1 MNHEY and CDR2 SMNVEV (reference sequence). This CDR3 reads CASSLWSTGGLDEQFF. CDR3 sequence (DNA): TGTGCCAGCAGTTTATGGTCAACGGGGGGGCTCGATGAGCAGTTCTTC.

This rearrangement joins TRBV7-2 to TRBJ2-3, with TRBD2 identical over 12 bases. The CDR3 is made up of 16 amino acids. Germline V gene lookup returns CDR1 SGHTA and CDR2 FQGNSA. V was pared by 3 bases and J by 8 bases, with 9 bases of the junction left unmatched. CDR3 residues: CASSFGLAGMPGTQYF. The CDR3 nucleotides read TGTGCCAGCAGCTTTGGACTAGCGGGGATGCCGGGTACGCAGTATTTT.

Comments on this clonotype: This is likely a read error, given that the CDR3 carries no conserved phenylalanine or tryptophan at its end. V is TRBV10-3 and J is TRBJ2-7; 7 bases align to TRBD1. The CDR3 runs 13 residues. The V and J ends lost 10 bases and 0 bases, in that order; junction bases with no gene match: 6. The V gene's germline CDR1 is ENHRY and CDR2 SYGVKD. CDR3: CATSGGTSYEQYC. The CDR3 bases are TGTGCCACCTCAGGGGGAACCTCCTACGAGCAGTACTGC.